This T cell receptor (beta chain) was documented in a study of blood T cell repertoires in COVID-19. About the research overall: T cells, B-cell-depleted T cells, or PBMCs provided the cDNA or gDNA that served as material.

Losses at the gene ends were 4 bases for V and 3 bases for J; bases not matched to a gene: 2. Germline lookup yields CDR1 LNHDA and CDR2 SQIVND (reference sequence). The CDR3 is made up of 14 amino acids. Sequencing was performed with immunoSEQ multiplex PCR; in TCRdb, only in-frame clones are kept and a portion is missing. The sample has 95,000 to 100,000 clones, 84% seen once. This receptor was taken from a human donor in a cohort sampled during active COVID-19. V gene TRBV19 combines with J gene TRBJ1-1, with 10 bases that match TRBD1. The material sequenced was peripheral blood. DNA of the CDR3: TGTGCCAGTAGTACCGGACAGGGGGACACTGAAGCTTTCTTT. Translated, it gives CASSTGQGDTEAFF.